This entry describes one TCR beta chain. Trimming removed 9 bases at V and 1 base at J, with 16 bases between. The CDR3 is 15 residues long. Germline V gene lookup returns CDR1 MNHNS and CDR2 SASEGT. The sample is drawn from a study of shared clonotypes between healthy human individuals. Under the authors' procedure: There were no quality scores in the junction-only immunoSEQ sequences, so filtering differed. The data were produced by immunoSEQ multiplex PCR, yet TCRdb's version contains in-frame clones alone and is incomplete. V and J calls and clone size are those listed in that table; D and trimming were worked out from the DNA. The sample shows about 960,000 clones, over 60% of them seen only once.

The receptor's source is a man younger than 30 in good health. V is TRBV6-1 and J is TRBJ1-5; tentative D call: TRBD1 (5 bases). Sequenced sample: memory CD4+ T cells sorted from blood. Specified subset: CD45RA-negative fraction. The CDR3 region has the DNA TGTGCCAGTAGGGTGGGGGTGATAAGCAATCAGCCCCAGCATTTT. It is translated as CASRVGVISNQPQHF.